This T cell receptor beta chain is from a study of blood T cell repertoires in COVID-19. Study background: Acute and convalescent COVID-19 samples came from the United States, Italy and Spain.

Per the original data handling: Reference gene primer amplification gave nucleated cell count estimates. Assay: immunoSEQ multiplex PCR; the TCRdb copy retains only in-frame clones and omits some. V, J and clone size are taken as reported in that table, and D and trimming were inferred from the DNA itself. This table has around 330,000 clones, around 89% appearing once. Assignment of participants to cohorts was predicated upon participant-reported clinical history. Donors of Cohort 3 who recovered were those that had two negative PCRs, clearance, or symptom resolution. The sequencing sample was made of PBMCs or T cells enriched from blood (not recorded which). The receptor's source is a woman aged 40 to 50 who had recovered from COVID-19.

CDR3 sequence: CASTNRDRGSYEQYF. The CDR3 region has the DNA TGTGCCAGCACCAACCGGGACAGGGGATCCTACGAGCAGTACTTC. The genes are TRBV6-6 and TRBJ2-7; 10 nucleotides align to TRBD1. With V trimmed by 7 bases and J by 1 base, 7 bases remained unmatched. Germline CDR1 and CDR2: MNHNY and SVGAGI (reference sequence). The CDR3 spans 15 residues.